These T cell receptor beta chains were read from a single sample in a study of graft-versus-host responses after intestinal transplantation. Method: immunoSEQ multiplex PCR; TCRdb's copy keeps in-frame clones and lacks some. This sample yields fewer than 150,000 clones, of which around 94% are seen a single time; approximately 0.17% belongs to the top ten. These TCRs' antigens remain unknown. This material consisted of unstimulated CD4+ T cells sorted from spleen or lymph node cells, taken before intestinal transplant. The receptors were sampled from a human donor who received an intestinal transplant. Each CDR3 is given with its conserved first and last residue. The order of the fields is clone size, D gene, V gene, J gene, CDR3 DNA, CDR3 protein. D genes are given only for firm matches. Only part of the rows carry a size: once, few, many, or a class if the clone is expanded.

>once|NA|TRBV25-1|TRBJ1-6
TGTGCCACCTCCCGGGACTGGAATTCACCCCTCCACTTT
CATSRDWNSPLHF
>NA|NA|TRBV6-5|TRBJ1-5
TGTGCCAGCAGTGGAAAGGCCAATCAGCCCCAGCATTTT
CASSGKANQPQHF
>NA|NA|TRBV2|TRBJ2-2
TGTGCCAGCAGTGAAGCGCTTGGGGCCGGGGAGCTGTTTTTT
CASSEALGAGELFF
>NA|NA|TRBV7-2|TRBJ2-1
TGTGCCAGCAGCTTAACTTGGGGGGGCGGGAATGAGCAGTTCTTC
CASSLTWGGGNEQFF
>NA|TRBD2|TRBV10-2|TRBJ2-1
TGCGCCAGCAGTGACCCCGGGAGGGGAGACTACAATGAGCAGTTCTTC
CASSDPGRGDYNEQFF
>once|NA|TRBV7-6|TRBJ2-5
TGTGCCAGCAGCCAAACGACGGGACGTCAAGAGACCCAGTACTTC
CASSQTTGRQETQYF
>NA|TRBD2|TRBV6-6|TRBJ2-5
TGTGCCAGCAGGGCTAGCGGGGGGGCCGGGGAGACCCAGTACTTC
CASRASGGAGETQYF
>NA|NA|TRBV6-5|TRBJ1-2
TGTGCCAGCAGTTTAAATTATGGATTAAACTATGGCTACACCTTC
CASSLNYGLNYGYTF
>NA|TRBD2|TRBV7-7|TRBJ2-5
TGTGCCAGCAGCCCATTAGCGGGGAAACAAGAGACCCAGTACTTC
CASSPLAGKQETQYF
>NA|TRBD1|TRBV7-9|TRBJ1-2
TGTGCCAGCAGCTTAGGAGGGGGCCGGGGCTACACCTTC
CASSLGGGRGYTF
>few|TRBD1|TRBV4-1|TRBJ1-6
TGCGCCAGCAGCCTCCAACTACAACCGGGACAGGGGTCGATCTTCTTT
CASSLQLQPGQGSIFF
>NA|NA|TRBV11-2|TRBJ2-1
TGTGCCAGCAGCTTATGGGGGGGCTCCAACCAGATCTACAATGAGCAGTTCTTC
CASSLWGGSNQIYNEQFF
>once|NA|TRBV15|TRBJ1-2
TGTGCCACCAGGGTACCTGCTAACTATGGCTACACCTTC
CATRVPANYGYTF
>once|NA|TRBV5-1|TRBJ2-3
TGCGCCAGCAGCCATGGCACAGATACGCAGTATTTT
CASSHGTDTQYF
>NA|TRBD2|TRBV10-2|TRBJ2-3
TGCGCCAGCATTAGCGGGGGGGCAGGCACAGATACGCAGTATTTT
CASISGGAGTDTQYF
>NA|NA|TRBV5-1|TRBJ2-5
TGCGCCAGCAGCTTGGGGTTAAGGGAGACCCAGTACTTC
CASSLGLRETQYF
>NA|TRBD2|TRBV7-2|TRBJ2-5
TGTGCCAGCAGCCCGCGCCTGGGACTAGCGGACAGAGTGCCGGAGACCCAGTACTTC
CASSPRLGLADRVPETQYF
>NA|NA|TRBV2|TRBJ1-2
TGTGCCAGCAGGGCTCCCTTTAATCGGACGCAAGCTTCCTATGGCTACACCTTC
CASRAPFNRTQASYGYTF
>NA|NA|TRBV20-1|TRBJ2-3
TGCAGTGCTACCTCCCCAGATACGCAGTATTTT
CSATSPDTQYF
>NA|NA|TRBV29-1|TRBJ1-4
TGCAGCGTTGAAGATACCGGGGGGAGTGAAAAACTGTTTTTT
CSVEDTGGSEKLFF
>NA|TRBD2|TRBV7-7|TRBJ2-2
TGTGCCAGCAGCGCGACTAGCGGCTCAAACACCGGGGAGCTGTTTTTT
CASSATSGSNTGELFF
>NA|NA|TRBV6-1|TRBJ2-7
TGTGCCAGCAGTGGGCCCCTTGGGGGAGACCGCTACGAGCAGTACTTC
CASSGPLGGDRYEQYF
>NA|NA|TRBV27|TRBJ1-6
TGTGCCAGCAGTTTTTCGGTGGGTGGTTCACCCCTCCACTTT
CASSFSVGGSPLHF
>NA|NA|TRBV5-1|TRBJ2-1
TGCGCCAGCAAGGGCAGCCATAACAATGAGCAGTTCTTC
CASKGSHNNEQFF
>NA|TRBD1|TRBV15|TRBJ1-2
TGTGCCACCAGCAGCGACGGGACAGGCGAACTATTCTATGGCTACACCTTC
CATSSDGTGELFYGYTF